These 32 T cell receptor beta chains came from one sample sequenced in a study of cytomegalovirus exposure and HLA in healthy donors (dated by TCRdb to about 2017). Library preparation used the immunoSEQ multiplex PCR assay. A mixture of 60 forward primers for TCR Vbeta segments and 13 reverse primers for TCR Jbeta segments was used in the multiplex PCR. The table was pulled from immuneACCESS by TCRdb, which kept in-frame rearrangements only. Such tables lose some clones; where checked, under half of the loss comes from unresolved V genes, and the rest has no known cause. This sample is represented by 130,000 or so clones; more than 60% of them were singletons. 1.5% of the sample rests with the top ten. Sequencing input: PBMCs. The receptors were gathered from a man between 18 and 29 years old in good health and CMV-seronegative.

This clone was picked up a small number of times. The gene calls are TRBV5-4 and TRBJ1-2, with 7 bases lining up with TRBD1. The germline V gene encodes CDR1 SGHNT and CDR2 YYREEE (reference sequence). V dropped 4 bases and J dropped 5; count of bases not matched to a gene: 11. The CDR3 contains 15 residues. In DNA, the CDR3 is TGTGCCAGCAGCGGGGCCGGACAGGCTACTTATGGCTACACCTTC. Its translation: CASSGAGQATYGYTF.

To note about this clone: Sequence at one end of the junction differs from germline and may be a read error. This chain uses TRBV28 with TRBJ1-2, with a possible D match to TRBD1 (5 bases). This CDR3 has 11 amino acids. CDR1 is MDHEN, CDR2 SYDVKM, per germline. CDR3 protein: CATSGGYGYPF. The CDR3 nucleotides read TGTGCCACCTCGGGGGGGTATGGCTACCCCTTC.

A note on this clone: The same CDR3 also results from other DNA sequences found in this sample. The chain uses TRBV30 and TRBJ2-7, with D perhaps TRBD1 (5 bases). The V gene lost 5 bases and the J gene lost 0 bases, with 8 bases spanning the gap. Per the germline V gene, CDR1 is GTSNPN and CDR2 is SVGIG (reference sequence). CDR3 length: 12 amino acids. The CDR3 here is CAWGQGSYEQYF. CDR3 DNA sequence: TGTGCCTGGGGGCAGGGCTCCTACGAGCAGTACTTC.

The V call is TRBV5-1, the J call TRBJ1-4; weak D call: TRBD1 (6 bases). The CDR3 covers 14 residues. Trimming cost V 2 bases and J 8 bases, with 13 bases left between them. The V gene's germline CDR1 is SGHRS and CDR2 YFSETQ. CDR3 sequence: CASSLVSGDEKLFF. CDR3 DNA sequence: TGCGCCAGCAGCTTAGTCTCAGGGGACGAAAAACTGTTTTTT.

The chain carries TRBV2 and TRBJ1-2; 8 bases fit TRBD1. J lost 14 bases, V lost 5 bases, and 4 bases had no gene match. CDR1 SNHLY and CDR2 FYNNEI come from the germline V gene. The CDR3 consists of 10 residues. CDR3 bases: TGTGCCAGCAGTAGGCAGGGGGCTACCTTC. Its translation is CASSRQGATF.

The chain combines TRBV6-5 with TRBJ1-1; the match to TRBD1 covers 7 bases. CDR3 length: 14 amino acids. Germline V gene lookup returns CDR1 MNHEY and CDR2 SVGAGI. With 7 bases clipped from V and 3 bases from J, the junction kept 8 bases outside the gene matches. This CDR3 reads CASNPRTGDTEAFF. In nucleotides, the CDR3 is TGTGCCAGCAACCCACGGACAGGCGACACTGAAGCTTTCTTT.

The chain links TRBV10-3 to TRBJ1-1, with D perhaps TRBD1 (6 bases). V shed 4 bases and J shed 3 bases, with 15 bases lying between them. The CDR3 consists of 15 residues. CDR1 and CDR2 (germline): ENHRY, SYGVKD. This chain's CDR3 is CAISGTATRDTEAFF. CDR3 coding DNA: TGTGCCATCAGTGGGACAGCCACCAGAGACACTGAAGCTTTCTTT.

This clone has just a few counts. The rearrangement links TRBV11-1 to TRBJ2-2; 11 bases agree with TRBD2. After removal of 3 bases from V and 9 bases from J, the junction contained 9 bases not matched to a gene. Per the germline V gene, CDR1 is SGHAT and CDR2 is FQDESV (reference sequence). CDR3 length: 16 residues. CDR3 in DNA: TGTGCCAGCAGCTTGAGTCCCTTAGCGGGGGGGCGGGAGCTGTTTTTT. Translating it yields CASSLSPLAGGRELFF.

Turning to this clone: Within the sample, other DNA sequences also encode this same CDR3. The chain combines TRBV14 with TRBJ1-1; 7 bases align to TRBD1. Germline V CDR1 and CDR2: SGHDN, FVKESK. Germline trimming cut 4 bases from V and 6 bases from J; bases unmatched to any gene: 8. The CDR3 has 14 residues. CDR3 sequence: CASSPKTGLAEAFF. The CDR3 DNA reads as TGTGCCAGCAGCCCAAAGACAGGGTTGGCTGAAGCTTTCTTT. The full variable domain, its missing parts supplied by reference TRBV14 and TRBJ1-1, is EAGVTQFPSHSVIEKGQTVTLRCDPISGHDNLYWYRRVMGKEIKFLLHFVKESKQDESGMPNNRFLAERTGGTYSTLKVQPAELEDSGVYFCASSPKTGLAEAFFGQGTRLTVV.

This chain connects TRBV28 to TRBJ2-7; D is possibly TRBD2 (7 bases). Germline V gives CDR1 MDHEN, CDR2 SYDVKM. V lost 8 bases and J lost 1, with 27 bases in between. This CDR3 comprises 18 residues. DNA of the CDR3: TGTGCCAGCGGAGCGGGCCTACTTGGCGGGGGCCGTTCCTACGAGCAGTACTTC. Protein: CASGAGLLGGGRSYEQYF.

The chain joins TRBV11-2 to TRBJ1-1; the D is unclear. The CDR3 runs 11 residues. The V end lost 5 bases, the J end lost 5 bases, and 6 bases lay between the germline ends. Per the germline V gene, CDR1 is SGHAT and CDR2 is FQNNGV. The CDR3 loop is CASSPVTEAFF. CDR3 in DNA: TGTGCCAGCAGCCCCGTGACTGAAGCTTTCTTT.

The chain couples TRBV19 to TRBJ1-5, with D perhaps TRBD1 (6 bases). The CDR3 runs to 16 residues. V lost 6 bases and J lost 0, with 15 bases in between. The germline V gene encodes CDR1 LNHDA and CDR2 SQIVND (reference sequence). The CDR3 loop reads CASSLSRGSSNQPQHF. The CDR3, as DNA: TGTGCCAGTAGCCTATCCAGGGGATCTAGCAATCAGCCCCAGCATTTT.

This chain uses TRBV4-1 with TRBJ1-4, with D unresolved. V was shortened by 2 bases and J by 4 bases, with 14 bases between the two germline ends. Germline V lookup: CDR1 MGHRA, CDR2 YSYEKL. The CDR3 spans 16 residues. DNA of the CDR3: TGCGCCAGCAGCCAATCCCCTGCAGGAAATAATGAAAAACTGTTTTTT. Residues: CASSQSPAGNNEKLFF.

The chain links TRBV10-3 to TRBJ2-3, with a weak D call TRBD1 (5 bases). The CDR3 consists of 16 residues. CDR1 and CDR2 (germline): ENHRY, SYGVKD. Trimming shortened V by 0 bases and J by 2 bases, and 12 bases separated the two germline ends. DNA of the CDR3: TGTGCCATCAGTGAGTCCGCTCGCAGGGCCACAGATACGCAGTATTTT. Its protein product is CAISESARRATDTQYF.

The chain employs TRBV2 and TRBJ2-1; 7 positions agree with TRBD2. Germline V CDR1 and CDR2: SNHLY, FYNNEI. The CDR3 is 16 residues long. The ends lost 4 bases at V and 2 bases at J; junction bases unmatched: 8. The DNA of the CDR3 is TGTGCCAGCAGTGGCGGGCTAGCGGCCACCTACAATGAGCAGTTCTTC. Translation gives CASSGGLAATYNEQFF.

Only one count was recorded for this clone. The V and J genes are TRBV28 and TRBJ2-1, with D maybe TRBD1 (6 bases). The CDR3 runs 15 residues. The V end lost 6 bases, the J end lost 3 bases, and 15 bases lay between the germline ends. CDR1 is MDHEN, CDR2 SYDVKM, per germline. The CDR3 region is CASRPWDNLYNEQFF. As DNA, the CDR3 is TGTGCCAGCAGGCCGTGGGACAACCTCTACAATGAGCAGTTCTTC.

The chain has TRBV30 and TRBJ2-7; 8 bases are a match to TRBD2. Germline CDR1 is GTSNPN and CDR2 is SVGIG (reference sequence). The ends lost 3 bases at V and 5 bases at J; junction bases unmatched: 12. The length of the CDR3 is 15 residues. Here the CDR3 DNA reads TGTGCCTGGAGGGGGCGGGGGGCGTTTACCAACGAGCAGTACTTC. Residues: CAWRGRGAFTNEQYF.

The V call is TRBV30, the J call TRBJ2-7; no firm D call. The CDR3 covers 11 residues. Between the trimmed V and J ends, which lost 2 bases and 5 bases, there was a span of 7 bases. Per the germline V gene, CDR1 is GTSNPN and CDR2 is SVGIG (reference sequence). The CDR3 DNA follows: TGTGCCTGGAGTATGCTAGACGAGCAGTACTTC. Residues: CAWSMLDEQYF.

V is TRBV30 and J is TRBJ1-2; a possible D gene is TRBD1 (6 bases). The CDR3 runs 15 residues. Per germline, CDR1 GTSNPN and CDR2 SVGIG (reference sequence). Trimming took off 1 base at V and 5 bases at J, with 17 bases between the two ends. The chain's CDR3 is CAWSADRKGVYGYTF. CDR3 coding DNA: TGTGCCTGGAGTGCGGACAGAAAGGGGGTTTATGGCTACACCTTC.

Comment on this clone: The DNA is left out, because the CDR3 cannot be placed on it with certainty; the CDR3 is given as TCRdb lists it. This chain uses TRBV9 with TRBJ1-2; TRBD1 is taken as the D call from the table, unchecked against the DNA. A total of 13 residues make up the CDR3, ends included. Germline lookup yields CDR1 SGDLS and CDR2 YYNGEE. CDR3 protein: CASSEWGTGIFTF.

This rearrangement joins TRBV15 to TRBJ2-2, with D tentatively TRBD2 (7 bases). V was trimmed by 3 bases and J by 4 bases, leaving 18 bases between them. CDR1 is LNHNV and CDR2 is YYDKDF in the germline V gene (reference sequence). The CDR3 runs 17 residues. CDR3 sequence: CATSRPGGGQGTGELFF. The CDR3 DNA reads as TGTGCCACCAGCAGGCCTGGGGGGGGGCAGGGCACCGGGGAGCTGTTTTTT.

This chain joins TRBV7-9 and TRBJ2-3; D perhaps matches TRBD1 (5 bases). The V end lost 1 base, the J end lost 4 bases, and 12 bases lay between the germline ends. Germline V gene lookup returns CDR1 SEHNR and CDR2 FQNEAQ (reference sequence). CDR3 size: 15 residues. The DNA for the CDR3 is TGTGCCAGCAGCTTAGATGGGGCGAGGTCAGATACGCAGTATTTT. It is translated as CASSLDGARSDTQYF.

The chain has TRBV6-1 and TRBJ2-5; no definite D call. Trimming took 6 bases from V and 3 from J, leaving 5 bases between them. Germline V gene data show CDR1 as MNHNS and CDR2 as SASEGT. The CDR3 runs 11 residues. Here the CDR3 DNA reads TGTGCCAGCAGCTCAGAAGAGACCCAGTACTTC. Translated: CASSSEETQYF.

This clone was counted a few times. The chain recombines TRBV9 with TRBJ1-2, with a weak D call TRBD1 (6 bases). With 4 bases removed from V and 3 bases from J, the gap between germline ends came to 13 bases. CDR1 SGDLS and CDR2 YYNGEE come from the germline V gene. The CDR3 is 14 amino acids. The CDR3 DNA is TGTGCCAGCAGCCAGGGGACGGAGCACTATGGCTACACCTTC. Its translation: CASSQGTEHYGYTF.

This clone has a handful of counts. The chain couples TRBV28 to TRBJ2-7, with 9 bases matching TRBD1. The V and J ends lost 6 bases and 8 bases, in that order; junction bases with no gene match: 11. This CDR3 comprises 14 residues. Germline V lookup: CDR1 MDHEN, CDR2 SYDVKM. The CDR3 reads CASSTPDRGYKQYF. CDR3 nucleotides: TGTGCCAGCAGCACACCCGACAGGGGGTATAAGCAGTACTTC. Using reference TRBV28 and TRBJ2-7 for the parts outside the CDR3, the full variable domain is DVKVTQSSRYLVKRTGEKVFLECVQDMDHENMFWYRQDPGLGLRLIYFSYDVKMKEKGDIPEGYSVSREKKERFSLILESASTNQTSMYLCASSTPDRGYKQYFGPGTRLTVT.

The genes are TRBV27 and TRBJ2-7; no definite D call. This CDR3 has 13 amino acids. V shed 8 bases and J shed 7 bases, with 18 bases lying between them. Germline V gene lookup returns CDR1 MNHEY and CDR2 SMNVEV (reference sequence). The CDR3 DNA sequence: TGTGCCAGCCGAAAAATGGGCCCCGATGAGCAGTACTTC. Protein sequence: CASRKMGPDEQYF.

This clone was observed a handful of times. The genes are TRBV27 and TRBJ2-7, with 7 bases matching TRBD1. Germline CDR1 and CDR2: MNHEY and SMNVEV (reference sequence). This CDR3 is built from 12 residues. V lost 7 bases, J lost 2 bases, and 2 bases stayed unmatched. The DNA for the CDR3 is TGTGCCAGCATGGGACAGACCTACGAGCAGTACTTC. It codes for CASMGQTYEQYF.

This chain links TRBV30 with TRBJ1-4; 9 bases align to TRBD1. Looked up from germline, CDR1 is GTSNPN and CDR2 is SVGIG (reference sequence). The CDR3 length is 13 residues. V lost 4 bases to trimming and J lost 8 bases; unmatched junction nucleotides: 5. CDR3 amino acids: CAWKQGANEKLFF. CDR3 DNA sequence: TGTGCCTGGAAACAGGGGGCCAACGAAAAACTGTTTTTT.

This clone was counted only a few times. The V and J genes are TRBV27 and TRBJ1-1; D unresolved. The V gene lost 5 bases and the J gene lost 7 bases, with 23 bases spanning the gap. This CDR3 has 16 amino acids. Germline CDR1 and CDR2: MNHEY and SMNVEV (reference sequence). The CDR3 protein is CASSHNPGRGVLEAFF. The CDR3 region has the DNA TGTGCCAGCAGTCACAACCCCGGACGCGGGGTCCTTGAAGCTTTCTTT.

The chain combines TRBV5-1 with TRBJ2-7; D call uncertain. Germline lookup yields CDR1 SGHRS and CDR2 YFSETQ. The CDR3 loop spans 12 amino acids. The ends were cut back, 5 bases at V and 3 bases at J, with 9 bases in the middle. The CDR3 reads CASRSLYYEQYF. The CDR3 nucleotides are TGCGCCAGCAGATCACTATACTACGAGCAGTACTTC.

This clone has a handful of counts. This chain connects TRBV7-2 to TRBJ1-2, with D maybe TRBD1 (5 bases). The ends were cut back, 2 bases at V and 5 bases at J, with 12 bases in the middle. CDR3 length: 14 residues. The germline CDR1 and CDR2 sequences are SGHTA and FQGNSA. CDR3 protein: CASSLSRTPYGYTF. In DNA form, the CDR3 reads TGTGCCAGCAGCTTAAGCAGGACACCGTATGGCTACACCTTC.

The chain combines TRBV5-1 with TRBJ1-2; 7 bases match TRBD1. Germline values: CDR1 SGHRS, CDR2 YFSETQ. This CDR3 comprises 14 residues. J gave up 2 bases and V 4 bases, and 5 bases lay outside the gene matches. The CDR3 bases are TGCGCCAGCAGCCCGGTGGGACAGAACTATGGCTACACCTTC. Translation gives CASSPVGQNYGYTF. The whole variable domain, filled in from reference TRBV5-1 and TRBJ1-2, reads KAGVTQTPRYLIKTRGQQVTLSCSPISGHRSVSWYQQTPGQGLQFLFEYFSETQRNKGNFPGRFSGRQFSNSRSEMNVSTLELGDSALYLCASSPVGQNYGYTFGSGTRLTVV.